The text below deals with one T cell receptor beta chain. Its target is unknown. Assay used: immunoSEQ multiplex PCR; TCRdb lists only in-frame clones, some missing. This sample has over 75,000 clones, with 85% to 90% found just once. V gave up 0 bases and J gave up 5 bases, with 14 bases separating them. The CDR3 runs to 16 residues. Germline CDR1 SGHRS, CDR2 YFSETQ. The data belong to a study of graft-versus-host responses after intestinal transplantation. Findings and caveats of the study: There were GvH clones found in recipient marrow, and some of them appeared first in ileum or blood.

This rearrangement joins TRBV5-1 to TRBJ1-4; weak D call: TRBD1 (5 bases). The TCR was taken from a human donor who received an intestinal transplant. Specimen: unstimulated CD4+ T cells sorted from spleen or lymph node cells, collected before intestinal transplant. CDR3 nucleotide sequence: TGCGCCAGCAGCTTGGATATTTCGGCAGGGAATGAAAAACTGTTTTTT. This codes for CASSLDISAGNEKLFF.